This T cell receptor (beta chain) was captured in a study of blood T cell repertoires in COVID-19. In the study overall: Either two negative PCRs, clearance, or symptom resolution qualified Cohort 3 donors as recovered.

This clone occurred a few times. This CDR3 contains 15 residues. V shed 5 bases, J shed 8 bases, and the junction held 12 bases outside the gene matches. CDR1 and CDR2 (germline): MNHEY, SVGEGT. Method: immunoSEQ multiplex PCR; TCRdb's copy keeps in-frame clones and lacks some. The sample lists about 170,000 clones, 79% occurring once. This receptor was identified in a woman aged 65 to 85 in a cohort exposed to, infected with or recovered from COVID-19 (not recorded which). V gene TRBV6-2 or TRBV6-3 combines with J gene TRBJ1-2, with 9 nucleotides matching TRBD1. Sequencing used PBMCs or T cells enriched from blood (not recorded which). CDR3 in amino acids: CASSAPGQGTGGYTF. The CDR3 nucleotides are TGTGCCAGCAGTGCACCGGGACAGGGAACGGGAGGCTACACCTTC.